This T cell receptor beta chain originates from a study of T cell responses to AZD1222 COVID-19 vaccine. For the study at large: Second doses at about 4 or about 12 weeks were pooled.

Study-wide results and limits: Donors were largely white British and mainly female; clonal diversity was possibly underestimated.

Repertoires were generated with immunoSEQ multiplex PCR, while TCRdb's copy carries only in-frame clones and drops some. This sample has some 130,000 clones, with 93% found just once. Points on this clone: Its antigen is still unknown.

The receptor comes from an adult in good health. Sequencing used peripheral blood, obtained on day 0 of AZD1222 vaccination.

This chain's CDR3 is CATYPTDRDTGYTF. The DNA of the CDR3 is TGTGCCACCTACCCAACAGACAGGGATACTGGCTACACCTTC. This chain joins TRBV6-5 and TRBJ1-2; TRBD1 matches 7 bases. Germline CDR1 is MNHEY and CDR2 is SVGAGI. The CDR3 totals 14 residues. The V gene end was trimmed by 10 bases and the J gene end by 7 bases; junction bases not matched to a gene: 15.